These T cell receptor beta chains were read from a single sample in a study of cytomegalovirus exposure and HLA in healthy donors. Libraries were prepared by immunoSEQ multiplex PCR; TCRdb keeps only in-frame clonotypes and omits some of them. Among more than 100,000 clones listed, over 65% were seen once. The sequenced sample was PBMCs. All receptors come from a woman in her 30s in good health and CMV-seropositive. CDR3s leave out the opening cysteine and the closing phenylalanine or tryptophan. The order of the fields is J gene, V gene, CDR3 protein.

TRBJ1-5 | TRBV28 | ASQVQGGNQPQH
TRBJ2-1 | TRBV5-1 | ASSSTGGNEQF
TRBJ2-4 | TRBV7-8 | ASSLRDAKNIQY
TRBJ2-7 | TRBV4-2 | ASSQGTGASYEQY
TRBJ2-5 | TRBV7-9 | ASNKQGQETQY
TRBJ1-6 | TRBV27 | ASTLGGAFNSPLH
TRBJ1-1 | TRBV6-1 | ASRRTDMNTEAF
TRBJ2-1 | TRBV27 | ASSLALYNSGGNEQF
TRBJ2-5 | TRBV4-1 | ASLHGASGDKEPQY
TRBJ2-7 | TRBV28 | ASSFPADRVYGAYEQY
TRBJ1-6 | TRBV28 | ASSLEEGFYNSPLH
TRBJ2-3 | TRBV2 | ASSSQDRYTDTQY
TRBJ2-1 | TRBV7-9 | ASPRGGLSYNEQF
TRBJ2-5 | TRBV29-1 | SGGADTQY
TRBJ2-3 | TRBV7-6 | ASSRTSGGGLAREQY
TRBJ1-3 | TRBV4-1 | ASSQDLGTSANTIY
TRBJ1-2 | TRBV6-5 | ASSPVVGYGYT
TRBJ1-1 | TRBV6-5 | ASSRGGYTEAF
TRBJ1-1 | TRBV13 | ASSFYRGKGD
TRBJ2-1 | TRBV11-1 | ASSLNLAGGQNEQF
TRBJ1-6 | TRBV15 | ATNLGGFDNSPLH
TRBJ1-5 | TRBV4-2 | ASSQWLGGNQPQH
TRBJ1-1 | TRBV5-1 | ASSLVPQGLNTEAF
TRBJ1-4 | TRBV7-9 | SSSLVGQGEKLF
TRBJ2-5 | TRBV5-6 | ASSLSQETQY
TRBJ1-6 | TRBV5-4 | ASTKGQGPNSPLH
TRBJ2-1 | TRBV28 | ASSGEQGASNEQF
TRBJ2-7 | TRBV21-1 | ASSKIQGQY